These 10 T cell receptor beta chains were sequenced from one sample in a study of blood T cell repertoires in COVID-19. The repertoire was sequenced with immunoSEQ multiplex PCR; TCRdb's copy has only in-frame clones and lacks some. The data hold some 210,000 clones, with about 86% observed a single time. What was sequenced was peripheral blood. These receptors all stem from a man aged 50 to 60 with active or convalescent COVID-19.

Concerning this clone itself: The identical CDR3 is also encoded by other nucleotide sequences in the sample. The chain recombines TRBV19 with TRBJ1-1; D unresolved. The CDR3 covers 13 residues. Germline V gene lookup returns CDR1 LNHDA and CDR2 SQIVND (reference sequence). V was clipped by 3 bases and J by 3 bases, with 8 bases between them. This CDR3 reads CASSIQRDTEAFF. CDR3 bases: TGTGCCAGTAGTATTCAGCGGGACACTGAAGCTTTCTTT.

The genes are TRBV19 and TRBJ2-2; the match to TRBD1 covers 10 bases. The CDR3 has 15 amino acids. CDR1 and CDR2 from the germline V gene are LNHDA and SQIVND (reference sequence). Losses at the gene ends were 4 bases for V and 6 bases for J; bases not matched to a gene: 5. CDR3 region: CASSNRDRGPGELFF. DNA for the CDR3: TGTGCCAGTAGTAACCGGGACAGGGGCCCCGGGGAGCTGTTTTTT.

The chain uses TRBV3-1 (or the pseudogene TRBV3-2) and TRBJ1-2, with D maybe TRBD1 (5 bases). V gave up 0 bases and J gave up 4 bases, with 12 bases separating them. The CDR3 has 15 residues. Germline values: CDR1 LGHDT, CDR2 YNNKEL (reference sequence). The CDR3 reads CASSQDLRGFYGYTF. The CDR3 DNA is TGTGCCAGCAGCCAAGATCTGCGGGGCTTCTATGGCTACACCTTC.

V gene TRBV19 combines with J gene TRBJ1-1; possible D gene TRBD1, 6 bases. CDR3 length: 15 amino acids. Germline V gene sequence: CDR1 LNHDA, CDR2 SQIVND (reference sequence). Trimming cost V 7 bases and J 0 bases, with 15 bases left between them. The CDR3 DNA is TGTGCCAGTACCTCCCCTGGGGGCCTGAACACTGAAGCTTTCTTT. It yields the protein CASTSPGGLNTEAFF.

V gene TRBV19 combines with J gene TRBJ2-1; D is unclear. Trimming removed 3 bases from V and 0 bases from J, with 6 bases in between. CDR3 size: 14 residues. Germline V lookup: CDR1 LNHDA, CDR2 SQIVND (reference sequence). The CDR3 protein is CASSIQVSYNEQFF. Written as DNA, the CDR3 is TGTGCCAGTAGTATCCAGGTCTCCTACAATGAGCAGTTCTTC.

CDR3 coding DNA: TGTGCCAGCTCAGTGGTAGGCGGGTATGCTGAGCAGTTCTTC. Its translation: CASSVVGGYAEQFF. The chain carries TRBV18 and TRBJ2-1, with TRBD2 as a possible D gene (5 bases). The CDR3 contains 14 residues. CDR1 and CDR2 (germline): KGHSH, LQKENI. The V and J ends lost 5 bases and 9 bases respectively, with 17 bases between them.

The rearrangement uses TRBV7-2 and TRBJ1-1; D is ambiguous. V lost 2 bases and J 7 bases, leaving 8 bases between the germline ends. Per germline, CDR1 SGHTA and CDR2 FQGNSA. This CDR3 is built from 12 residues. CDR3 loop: CASSLSEYEAFF. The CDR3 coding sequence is TGTGCCAGCAGCTTATCGGAGTATGAAGCTTTCTTT.

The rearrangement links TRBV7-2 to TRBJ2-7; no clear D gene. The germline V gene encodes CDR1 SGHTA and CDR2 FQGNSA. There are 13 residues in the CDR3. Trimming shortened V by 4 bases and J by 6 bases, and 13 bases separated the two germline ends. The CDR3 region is CASSSPRFFEQYF. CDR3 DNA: TGTGCCAGCAGCTCTCCGCGGTTTTTCGAGCAGTACTTC.

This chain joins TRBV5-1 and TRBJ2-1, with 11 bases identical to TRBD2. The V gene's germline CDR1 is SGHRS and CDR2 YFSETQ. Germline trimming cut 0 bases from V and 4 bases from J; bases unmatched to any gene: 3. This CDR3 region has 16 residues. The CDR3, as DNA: TGCGCCAGCAGCTTGGCCCTAGCGGGGGGTTACAATGAGCAGTTCTTC. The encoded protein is CASSLALAGGYNEQFF.

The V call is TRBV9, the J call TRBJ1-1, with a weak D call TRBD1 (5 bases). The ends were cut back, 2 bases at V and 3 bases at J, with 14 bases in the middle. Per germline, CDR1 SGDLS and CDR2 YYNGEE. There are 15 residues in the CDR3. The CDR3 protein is CASSVFLGGDTEAFF. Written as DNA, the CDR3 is TGTGCCAGCAGCGTTTTTCTCGGGGGAGACACTGAAGCTTTCTTT.